This entry lists 32 T cell receptor beta chains sequenced from one sample in a study of immune evolution from preneoplasia to lung adenocarcinoma listed by TCRdb under 2021. Libraries were made using the immunoSEQ multiplex PCR assay. TCRdb re-hosts the immuneACCESS table, in-frame sequences only. Its copies lack some clones; in the studies checked, an unresolved V gene accounts for under half of them, and the cause for the rest is not known. In this sample the table shows fewer than 5,500 clones, roughly 85% of which occur a single time. In total, the top ten clones hold approximately 3.9% of the sample. The specimen sequenced was FFPE minimally invasive lung adenocarcinoma tissue. In light of the paper, this sample's cell subset or site label describes: micro-invasive lung adenocarcinoma (MIA). These receptors were taken from a person in their sixties or seventies with lung adenocarcinoma.

The chain recombines TRBV9 with TRBJ1-4; 7 nucleotides agree with TRBD1. CDR1 is SGDLS, CDR2 YYNGEE, per germline. The CDR3 runs to 15 residues. Losses at the gene ends were 4 bases for V and 1 base for J; bases not matched to a gene: 4. The CDR3 bases are TGTGCCAGCAGCCCACAGGGGTTAACTAATGAAAAACTGTTTTTT. This gives the protein CASSPQGLTNEKLFF.

CDR3 sequence: CASSLDGGRTQHF. CDR3 sequence (DNA): TGTGCCAGCAGCTTGGATGGGGGCCGCACCCAGCATTTT. This sequence joins TRBV5-5 and TRBJ1-5; D is possibly TRBD1 (6 bases). V shed 0 bases and J shed 11 bases, with 12 bases lying between them. Germline CDR1 is SGHKS and CDR2 is YYEKEE (reference sequence). The CDR3 is 13 amino acids.

This rearrangement joins TRBV7-9 to TRBJ1-1; D is unclear. The CDR3 has 14 residues. In germline, CDR1 is SEHNR, CDR2 FQNEAQ (reference sequence). The V end was cut by 4 bases, the J end by 5 bases, with 14 bases between. This CDR3 reads CASSSLIPETEAFF. DNA of the CDR3: TGTGCCAGCAGCTCCCTCATCCCTGAAACTGAAGCTTTCTTT. The entire variable domain, with the rest obtained from reference TRBV7-9 and TRBJ1-1, is as follows: DTGVSQNPRHKITKRGQNVTFRCDPISEHNRLYWYRQTLGQGPEFLTYFQNEAQLEKSRLLSDRFSAERPKGSFSTLEIQRTEQGDSAMYLCASSSLIPETEAFFGQGTRLTVV.

This clone came up once. The rearrangement uses TRBV11-3 and TRBJ2-7; 7 bases are shared with TRBD2. CDR1 and CDR2 (germline): SGHNT, YENEEA. Trimming at V came to 0 bases and at J to 2 bases, leaving 7 bases not matched to a gene. The CDR3 is 16 amino acids. The CDR3, as DNA: TGTGCCAGCAGCTTAGAAAAAACCGGGGGGACCTACGAGCAGTACTTC. Translation: CASSLEKTGGTYEQYF. Together with reference TRBV11-3 and TRBJ2-7, the CDR3 gives the full variable domain: EAGVVQSPRYKIIEKKQPVAFWCNPISGHNTLYWYLQNLGQGPELLIRYENEEAVDDSQLPKDRFSAERLKGVDSTLKIQPAELGDSAVYLCASSLEKTGGTYEQYFGPGTRLTVT.

This clone appeared a single time. This chain links TRBV10-2 with TRBJ1-1; 8 bases align to TRBD1. J lost 5 bases, V lost 4 bases, and 18 bases had no gene match. The CDR3 is 18 residues long. Germline CDR1 and CDR2: WSHSY and SAAADI. The CDR3 spells CASSARNVGGTGRTEAFF. CDR3 nucleotides: TGCGCCAGCAGTGCCCGGAACGTAGGGGGGACAGGTCGAACTGAAGCTTTCTTT.

The chain carries TRBV7-2 and TRBJ2-2, with 7 bases that match TRBD1. Germline V lookup: CDR1 SGHTA, CDR2 FQGNSA. CDR3 length equals 16 residues. The V segment lost 5 bases and the J segment 8 bases; nucleotides outside the gene matches: 14. The chain's CDR3 is CASSPTGVLTPGELFF. CDR3 nucleotide sequence: TGTGCCAGCAGCCCCACAGGGGTCCTTACCCCGGGGGAGCTGTTTTTT.

J is TRBJ1-1 and V is TRBV6-6; TRBD1 might be the D (5 bases). CDR3 length equals 15 residues. Germline V gives CDR1 MNHNY, CDR2 SVGAGI (reference sequence). V was shortened by 6 bases and J by 4 bases, with 18 bases between the two germline ends. DNA of the CDR3: TGTGCCAGCAGCCCTGGGGGTTTTCGCGGCACTGAAGCTTTCTTT. Encoded protein: CASSPGGFRGTEAFF.

The genes are TRBV11-3 and TRBJ2-5; 7 nucleotides agree with TRBD1. V shed 5 bases, J shed 5 bases, and the junction held 8 bases outside the gene matches. The length of the CDR3 is 14 residues. From germline, CDR1 is SGHNT and CDR2 YENEEA. Written as DNA, the CDR3 is TGTGCCAGCAGCCCCGGAACAGGGGTCGAGACCCAGTACTTC. Its protein product is CASSPGTGVETQYF.

J is TRBJ2-1 and V is TRBV5-5; the match to TRBD2 covers 13 bases. Per the germline V gene, CDR1 is SGHKS and CDR2 is YYEKEE (reference sequence). V gave up 2 bases and J gave up 2 bases; unmatched junction bases: 1. The CDR3 is 16 residues long. The CDR3 DNA reads as TGTGCCAGCAGCTTCGGGACTAGCGGGGCCTACAATGAGCAGTTCTTC. Its protein product is CASSFGTSGAYNEQFF.

The CDR3 loop reads CASSLHRQGASSPLHF. The CDR3 coding sequence is TGTGCCAGCAGCCTACATAGACAGGGGGCTTCTTCACCCCTCCACTTT. The V and J genes are TRBV7-2 and TRBJ1-6; 10 bases agree with TRBD1. J gave up 9 bases and V 5 bases, and 10 bases lay outside the gene matches. The length of the CDR3 is 16 residues. Germline values: CDR1 SGHTA, CDR2 FQGNSA.

This clone was detected only a few times. This rearrangement joins TRBV10-3 to TRBJ1-5, with D possibly matching TRBD1 (6 bases). The CDR3 is 13 amino acids. V lost 3 bases and J 4 bases, leaving 7 bases between the germline ends. CDR1 is ENHRY and CDR2 is SYGVKD in the germline V gene. The CDR3 coding sequence is TGTGCCATCAGTGAAGGGACAAATCAGCCCCAGCATTTT. Its protein is CAISEGTNQPQHF.

This clone was found once. V and J are TRBV2 and TRBJ2-7, with TRBD1 matching 10 bases. Trimming took 8 bases from V and 6 from J; bases not matched to a gene: 16. Germline CDR1 reads SNHLY; CDR2 reads FYNNEI. This CDR3 is 16 amino acids long. This CDR3 is CASGPVGDRGLREQYF. The CDR3 coding sequence is TGTGCCAGCGGGCCGGTTGGGGACAGGGGATTGCGCGAGCAGTACTTC.

The chain uses TRBV5-4 and TRBJ2-3; TRBD1 matches at 9 bases. Trimming cost V 0 bases and J 2 bases; bases outside gene matches: 1. Per germline, CDR1 SGHNT and CDR2 YYREEE (reference sequence). This CDR3 spans 15 amino acids. The CDR3 DNA reads TGTGCCAGCAGCTTGGGGGACAGGGACACAGATACGCAGTATTTT. Translated, it gives CASSLGDRDTDTQYF.

The chain couples TRBV4-1 to TRBJ2-1, with D perhaps TRBD1 (6 bases). The CDR3 length is 17 residues. V was pared by 0 bases and J by 2 bases, with 14 bases between. Germline values: CDR1 MGHRA, CDR2 YSYEKL. In nucleotides, the CDR3 is TGCGCCAGCAGCCAAGATGGGACATGGGGACCCTACAATGAGCAGTTCTTC. It translates to CASSQDGTWGPYNEQFF.

This chain links TRBV13 with TRBJ2-1, with unresolved D. The CDR3 is 11 amino acids. The V end was cut by 6 bases, the J end by 4 bases, with 4 bases between. Germline assignment: CDR1 PRHDT and CDR2 FYEKMQ (reference sequence). The DNA for the CDR3 is TGTGCCAGCAGTCAATACAATGAGCAGTTCTTC. It translates to CASSQYNEQFF.

There are a few counts of this clone. J is TRBJ2-1 and V is TRBV4-2, with a possible D match to TRBD2 (6 bases). V lost 0 bases and J 2 bases, leaving 14 bases between the germline ends. CDR1 is LGHNA and CDR2 is YNFKEQ in the germline V gene. The CDR3 has 17 amino acids. The CDR3 spells CASSQDYGGPPYNEQFF. For the CDR3, the DNA is TGTGCCAGCAGCCAAGATTACGGAGGGCCCCCCTACAATGAGCAGTTCTTC.

J is TRBJ1-2 and V is TRBV20-1, with TRBD1 as a possible D gene (5 bases). Trimming took off 5 bases at V and 6 bases at J, with 10 bases between the two ends. The CDR3 length is 11 residues. Germline V gives CDR1 DFQATT, CDR2 SNEGSKA (reference sequence). CDR3 in amino acids: CSAEGLHGYTF. CDR3 nucleotide sequence: TGCAGTGCTGAGGGACTCCATGGCTACACCTTC.

This clone was detected once. The chain carries TRBV10-3 and TRBJ2-5; no clear D. Deletions cut 0 bases from V and 0 bases from J, with 5 bases between. Per the germline V gene, CDR1 is ENHRY and CDR2 is SYGVKD. The CDR3 runs 14 residues. The CDR3 loop is CAISESVYQETQYF. In DNA form, the CDR3 reads TGTGCCATCAGTGAGTCGGTGTACCAAGAGACCCAGTACTTC.

The V gene is TRBV4-1, the J gene TRBJ2-7, with D perhaps given as TRBD1 or TRBD2 (5 bases each). The CDR3 length is 17 residues. The V gene lost 0 bases and the J gene lost 3 bases, with 18 bases spanning the gap. Germline V gene lookup returns CDR1 MGHRA and CDR2 YSYEKL. In nucleotides, the CDR3 is TGCGCCAGCAGCCAAGATCCGGGGCAAGCCGCCGACTACGAGCAGTACTTC. Translating it yields CASSQDPGQAADYEQYF.

The chain links TRBV6-4 to TRBJ2-3; 12 positions match TRBD2. This CDR3 region has 16 residues. Per the germline V gene, CDR1 is MRHNA and CDR2 is SNTAGT. V was pared by 0 bases and J by 4 bases, with 2 bases of the junction left unmatched. For the CDR3, the DNA is TGTGCCAGCAGTGACTCGACTAGCGGGGGCGCAGATACGCAGTATTTT. This codes for CASSDSTSGGADTQYF.

The table lists this clone with a few counts. V is TRBV5-1 and J is TRBJ1-3, with 9 bases identical to TRBD1. V shed 7 bases and J 4 bases; nucleotides not matched to a gene: 6. In germline, CDR1 is SGHRS, CDR2 YFSETQ. This CDR3 has 14 residues. This CDR3 reads CASHYGTGGNTIYF. The CDR3 DNA follows: TGCGCCAGCCACTACGGGACAGGGGGAAACACCATATATTTT.

The V gene is TRBV5-4, the J gene TRBJ2-1, with 8 bases matching TRBD1. This CDR3 is built from 15 residues. V lost 4 bases and J lost 2; bases outside the gene matches: 5. Germline CDR1 SGHNT, CDR2 YYREEE (reference sequence). The CDR3 nucleotides read TGTGCCAGCAGCCGTACAGGGGGGACCTACAATGAGCAGTTCTTC. It is translated as CASSRTGGTYNEQFF.

The chain carries TRBV5-5 and TRBJ1-1; D is possibly TRBD1 (5 bases). Trimming stripped 3 bases from V and 5 bases from J, with 14 bases between. The CDR3 is 14 residues long. Per the germline V gene, CDR1 is SGHKS and CDR2 is YYEKEE (reference sequence). This CDR3 reads CASSSEGSATEAFF. The CDR3 DNA follows: TGTGCCAGCAGCTCTGAGGGGTCGGCGACTGAAGCTTTCTTT. Complete variable domain (other parts from reference TRBV5-5 and TRBJ1-1): DAGVTQSPTHLIKTRGQQVTLRCSPISGHKSVSWYQQVLGQGPQFIFQYYEKEERGRGNFPDRFSARQFPNYSSELNVNALLLGDSALYLCASSSEGSATEAFFGQGTRLTVV.

The chain uses TRBV19 and TRBJ1-5, with 7 positions matching TRBD1. Germline CDR1 LNHDA, CDR2 SQIVND (reference sequence). The CDR3 extends over 12 amino acids. J gave up 5 bases and V 5 bases, and 0 bases lay outside the gene matches. The chain's CDR3 is CASSGQDQPQHF. CDR3 bases: TGTGCCAGTAGTGGACAGGATCAGCCCCAGCATTTT.

The chain combines TRBV21-1 with TRBJ1-1; TRBD1 is taken as the D call from the table, unchecked against the DNA. TRBV21-1 is noted as a pseudogene. The CDR3 extends over 19 amino acids. The CDR3 is CASSAQMGQGAEEWTEAFF. Written as DNA, the CDR3 is TGTGCCAGCAGCGCGCAGATGGGACAGGGGGCAGAGGAATGGACTGAAGCTTTCTTT.

This clone occurred a few times. V usage is TRBV29-1 and J usage is TRBJ1-2; no clear D gene. Germline V lookup: CDR1 SQVTM, CDR2 ANQGSEA. V was clipped by 7 bases and J by 3 bases, with 12 bases between them. The CDR3 runs 12 residues. The CDR3 DNA sequence: TGCAGCGCCACTGACATAGACTATGGCTACACCTTC. It encodes CSATDIDYGYTF. The whole variable domain, remainder taken from reference TRBV29-1 and TRBJ1-2, is SAVISQKPSRDICQRGTSLTIQCQVDSQVTMMFWYRQQPGQSLTLIATANQGSEATYESGFVIDKFPISRPNLTFSTLTVSNMSPEDSSIYLCSATDIDYGYTFGSGTRLTVV.

The chain employs TRBV2 and TRBJ2-1; 9 bases are shared with TRBD1. Trimming removed 7 bases from V and 7 bases from J; junction bases left unmatched: 8. Germline V gene lookup returns CDR1 SNHLY and CDR2 FYNNEI. This CDR3 spans 14 amino acids. CDR3 sequence (DNA): TGTGCCAGCACCAAAGGGACAGGGACGAATGAGCAGTTCTTC. This sequence encodes CASTKGTGTNEQFF.

This chain links TRBV10-3 with TRBJ1-3; possibly TRBD1 for D (6 bases). Trimming shortened V by 3 bases and J by 0 bases, and 15 bases separated the two germline ends. The CDR3 is made up of 17 amino acids. Germline V lookup: CDR1 ENHRY, CDR2 SYGVKD. The CDR3: CAISDHLDSTSGNTIYF. In DNA, the CDR3 is TGTGCCATCAGTGACCACCTGGACAGTACCTCTGGAAACACCATATATTTT.

This sequence joins TRBV21-1 and TRBJ1-1. TRBV21-1 is given as a pseudogene. The CDR3 is made up of 14 amino acids. The CDR3 DNA reads TGTGCCAGCAGCAAAAGGGAAAACAACACTGAAGCTTTCTTT. Amino acids: CASSKRENNTEAFF.

The chain is built from TRBV28 and TRBJ2-7; 13 nucleotides line up with TRBD2. The length of the CDR3 is 20 residues. The V gene end was trimmed by 2 bases and the J gene end by 2 bases; junction bases not matched to a gene: 15. Per germline, CDR1 MDHEN and CDR2 SYDVKM. CDR3 residues: CASSLRRGRQTSGGTYEQYF. The CDR3 nucleotides read TGTGCCAGCAGTTTACGACGGGGGCGGCAGACTAGCGGGGGGACCTACGAGCAGTACTTC. Looking up the rest from reference TRBV28 and TRBJ2-7 gives the full variable domain: DVKVTQSSRYLVKRTGEKVFLECVQDMDHENMFWYRQDPGLGLRLIYFSYDVKMKEKGDIPEGYSVSREKKERFSLILESASTNQTSMYLCASSLRRGRQTSGGTYEQYFGPGTRLTVT.

This CDR3 is CASSPRRGAYIYEQYF. The CDR3, as DNA: TGTGCCAGCAGCCCCCGACGCGGGGCCTACATCTACGAGCAGTACTTC. The J gene is TRBJ2-7, the V gene TRBV5-6; D perhaps matches TRBD2 (6 bases). The CDR3 extends over 16 amino acids. CDR1 is SGHDT and CDR2 is YYEEEE in the germline V gene. V lost 4 bases and J 3 bases, leaving 20 bases between the germline ends. Filled out from reference TRBV5-6 and TRBJ2-7, the complete variable domain reads DAGVTQSPTHLIKTRGQQVTLRCSPKSGHDTVSWYQQALGQGPQFIFQYYEEEERQRGNFPDRFSGHQFPNYSSELNVNALLLGDSALYLCASSPRRGAYIYEQYFGPGTRLTVT.

The J gene is TRBJ2-1, the V gene TRBV7-6; TRBD2 matches 8 bases. The CDR3 has 16 residues. J lost 1 base, V lost 5 bases, and 7 bases had no gene match. CDR1 is SGHVS, CDR2 FNYEAQ, per germline. CDR3 residues: CASSLGLAGSYNEQFF. CDR3 bases: TGTGCCAGCAGCCTCGGACTAGCCGGGTCCTACAATGAGCAGTTCTTC.